This T cell receptor (beta chain) comes out of a study of T cell responses to AZD1222 COVID-19 vaccine. Details on this clone: Its target is unknown.

J gave up 1 base and V 1 base, and 2 bases lay outside the gene matches. Germline assignment: CDR1 SSHAT and CDR2 FNYEAQ (reference sequence). The CDR3 consists of 15 residues. Overall study results and limits: Vaccine-associated CD4 TCRs ranged over spike, dominating at 160-218 and 743-854.

Clones were read by immunoSEQ multiplex PCR, and TCRdb kept only the in-frame ones, dropping some. The data show 100,000 to 150,000 clones, with approximately 88% seen just once and 7.5% to 8% held by the top ten. The clonotype was recovered from an adult in good health. Here the sequenced sample was peripheral blood, taken on day 0 of AZD1222 vaccination. J is TRBJ2-3 and V is TRBV7-7, with 7 positions matching TRBD2. DNA for the CDR3: TGTGCCAGCAGCTTAGGGCTAGCGGGCACAGATACGCAGTATTTT. Residues: CASSLGLAGTDTQYF. The full variable domain, completed using reference TRBV7-7 and TRBJ2-3, is GAGVSQSPRYKVTKRGQDVTLRCDPISSHATLYWYQQALGQGPEFLTYFNYEAQPDKSGLPSDRFSAERPEGSISTLTIQRTEQRDSAMYRCASSLGLAGTDTQYFGPGTRLTVL.